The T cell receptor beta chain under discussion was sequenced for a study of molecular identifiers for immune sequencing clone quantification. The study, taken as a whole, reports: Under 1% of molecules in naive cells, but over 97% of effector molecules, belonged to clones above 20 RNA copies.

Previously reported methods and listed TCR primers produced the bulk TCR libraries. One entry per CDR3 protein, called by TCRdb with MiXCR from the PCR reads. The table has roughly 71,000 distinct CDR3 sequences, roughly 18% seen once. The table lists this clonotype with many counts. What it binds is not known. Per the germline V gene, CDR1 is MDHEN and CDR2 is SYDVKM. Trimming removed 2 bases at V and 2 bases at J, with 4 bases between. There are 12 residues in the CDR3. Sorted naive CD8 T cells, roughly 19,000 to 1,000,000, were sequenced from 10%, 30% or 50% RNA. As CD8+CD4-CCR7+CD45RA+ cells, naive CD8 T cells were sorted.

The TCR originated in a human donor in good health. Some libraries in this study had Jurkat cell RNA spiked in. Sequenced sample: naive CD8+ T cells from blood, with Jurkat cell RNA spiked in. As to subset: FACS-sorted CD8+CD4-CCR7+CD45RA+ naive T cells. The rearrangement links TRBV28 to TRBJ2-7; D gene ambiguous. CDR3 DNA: TGTGCCAGCAGTTTAATTCCCTACGAGCAGTACTTC. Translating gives CASSLIPYEQYF.